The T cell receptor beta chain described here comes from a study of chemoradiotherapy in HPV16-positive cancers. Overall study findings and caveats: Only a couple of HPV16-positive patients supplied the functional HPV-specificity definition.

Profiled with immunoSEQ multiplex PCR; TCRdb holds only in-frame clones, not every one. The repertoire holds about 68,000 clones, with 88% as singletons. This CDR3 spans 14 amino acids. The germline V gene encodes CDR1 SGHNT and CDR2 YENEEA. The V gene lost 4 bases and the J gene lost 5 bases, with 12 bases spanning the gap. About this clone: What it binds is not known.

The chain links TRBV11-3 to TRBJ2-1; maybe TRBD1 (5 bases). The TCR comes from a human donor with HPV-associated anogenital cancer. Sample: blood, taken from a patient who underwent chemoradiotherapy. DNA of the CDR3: TGTGCCAGCAGCTCACAGGACCGTAACAATGAGCAGTTCTTC. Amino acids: CASSSQDRNNEQFF. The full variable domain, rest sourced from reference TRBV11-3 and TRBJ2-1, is EAGVVQSPRYKIIEKKQPVAFWCNPISGHNTLYWYLQNLGQGPELLIRYENEEAVDDSQLPKDRFSAERLKGVDSTLKIQPAELGDSAVYLCASSSQDRNNEQFFGPGTRLTVL.